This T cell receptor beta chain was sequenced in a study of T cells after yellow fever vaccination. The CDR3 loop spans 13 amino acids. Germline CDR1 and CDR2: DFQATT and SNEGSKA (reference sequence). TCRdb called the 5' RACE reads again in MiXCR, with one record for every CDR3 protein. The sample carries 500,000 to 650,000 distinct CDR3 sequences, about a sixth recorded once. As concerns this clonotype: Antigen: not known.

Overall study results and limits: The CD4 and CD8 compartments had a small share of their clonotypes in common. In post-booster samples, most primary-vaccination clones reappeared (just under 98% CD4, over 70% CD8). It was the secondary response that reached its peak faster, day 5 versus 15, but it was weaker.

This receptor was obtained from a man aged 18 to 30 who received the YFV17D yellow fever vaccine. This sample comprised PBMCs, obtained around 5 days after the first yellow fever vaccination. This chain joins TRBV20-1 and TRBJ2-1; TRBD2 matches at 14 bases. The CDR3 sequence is CRGTSGSYNEQFF. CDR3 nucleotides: TGCAGAGGGACTAGCGGGAGCTACAATGAGCAGTTCTTC.